Below, one TCR beta chain is given with its context. Its antigen is still unknown. The record originates from a study of monozygotic twins with inflammatory bowel disease. CDR3 length: 15 residues. The germline gives CDR1 MGHDK, CDR2 SYGVNS. TCRdb processed the 5' RACE reads again and assigns one entry to each CDR3 protein, with no DNA. The sample holds 350,000 to 400,000 distinct CDR3 sequences. Study-level results: Evidence failed to back one strong IBD-linked signal or clonotype. Lower TCRbeta diversity (inverse Simpson) was seen in IBD patients than in healthy co-twins.

The V call is TRBV25-1, the J call TRBJ2-5; there is no DNA to check the TCRdb D call of TRBD1. The sequence derives from a human donor with ulcerative colitis or Crohn's disease, or a healthy co-twin of an affected twin (not recorded which). Sequences were obtained from blood. The CDR3 sequence: CASSDPGTPQETQYF.